This T cell receptor (gamma chain) was sequenced in a study of gamma-delta chains in newborns, infants, children. Across the whole study: Microbial exposure reportedly drives polyclonal innate γδ T cell expansion after birth.

This CDR3 has 13 residues. CDR1 is EGSNGY, CDR2 YDSYNSKV, per germline. V lost 2 bases, J lost 1 base, and 2 bases stayed unmatched. TCRdb reanalyzed the reads using CATT. The top ten clones hold 15% to 20% of a sample with several hundred gamma-chain clones, 1.4% to 1.5% of them seen once. This clone ranks as large. The chain is built from TRGV2 and TRGJ1 or TRGJ2. This sequence originates from a child who was a newborn, infant or young child, either healthy, febrile or measles-vaccinated (not recorded which). Sample: blood. CDR3 sequence reads: CATWDDNYYKKLF. The CDR3 DNA sequence: TGTGCCACCTGGGACGACAATTATTATAAGAAACTCTTT.